This TCR beta chain appears in the sequencing data of a study of blood T cell repertoires in COVID-19 (dated by TCRdb to about 2020). Turning to the overall study: The collaborator samples originated in the United States, Italy and Spain and spanned the acute and convalescent phases of COVID-19. The dataset comprised deeply sampled blood TCRbeta repertoires from subjects exposed to, actively infected with, or recovered from COVID-19. The samples were drawn from the first 160 participants of the ongoing ImmuneRACE study and from some 1,300 subjects provided by 6 global collaborators. The prospective study material was composed of cDNA or gDNA derived from T cells, B-cell-depleted T cells, or PBMCs. A freely available public database, intended as a resource for researchers studying the immune response to SARS-CoV-2, is where the repertoires were released. HLA class I and class II types, where available, came from metadata supplied by the sample provider rather than from assay-based typing. Sample metadata almost always included a de-identified subject ID, COVID-19 status, age in years and sex. The full study reports these points: The quantity of clinical and demographic metadata differed by source and by participant and was supplied without curation.

Each collaborating institution followed its own protocols to collect whole blood in K2EDTA tubes. For TCRbeta analysis, collaborators shipped samples in one of three forms: frozen whole blood, isolated PBMCs, or DNA extracted from either of those sample types. With respect to this clone: There is no known antigen for this receptor. Per-base quality was not reported, and no clone a single base away is much larger than it.

The immunoSEQ Assay, a bias-controlled multiplex PCR, was used to amplify TCRbeta CDR3 regions from genomic DNA. In the source study's methods: Within the assay, amplification of reference gene primers was used to estimate how many nucleated cells each sample contained. Sequence reads were collapsed and filtered to measure the absolute abundance of every unique TCRbeta CDR3 rearrangement. For each sample, productive Simpson clonality was calculated as the square root of Simpson's diversity index across productive rearrangements. Sourced from immuneACCESS, this table was stored by TCRdb with only in-frame sequences that have V and J called. A share of the clones is absent; for the studies checked, an unresolved V gene accounts for under half, and the remainder has no known explanation. V, J and clone size derive from that table, while D and trimming were established from the DNA sequence. This sample lists about 220,000 clones; approximately 86% were detected once. Clones ranked in the top ten supply around 3.5% of the sample.

Material for sequencing was peripheral blood. The receptor comes from a woman older than 75 with acute or convalescent COVID-19.

CDR3 reads: CASSARRNQPQHF. The DNA sequence follows: TGTGCCAGCAGCGCCAGGAGGAATCAGCCCCAGCATTTT. The chain couples TRBV7-8 to TRBJ1-5, with the D gene call left open. Taken from the germline V gene, the CDR1 and CDR2 loops are SGHVS and FQNEAQ. The CDR3, cysteine through phenylalanine, is 13 amino acids long. Only the CDR3 portion is preserved as DNA: 39 bases, with reading frame beginning at the first base. The V and J ends are trimmed by 5 bases and 4 bases, leaving 9 bases between them.